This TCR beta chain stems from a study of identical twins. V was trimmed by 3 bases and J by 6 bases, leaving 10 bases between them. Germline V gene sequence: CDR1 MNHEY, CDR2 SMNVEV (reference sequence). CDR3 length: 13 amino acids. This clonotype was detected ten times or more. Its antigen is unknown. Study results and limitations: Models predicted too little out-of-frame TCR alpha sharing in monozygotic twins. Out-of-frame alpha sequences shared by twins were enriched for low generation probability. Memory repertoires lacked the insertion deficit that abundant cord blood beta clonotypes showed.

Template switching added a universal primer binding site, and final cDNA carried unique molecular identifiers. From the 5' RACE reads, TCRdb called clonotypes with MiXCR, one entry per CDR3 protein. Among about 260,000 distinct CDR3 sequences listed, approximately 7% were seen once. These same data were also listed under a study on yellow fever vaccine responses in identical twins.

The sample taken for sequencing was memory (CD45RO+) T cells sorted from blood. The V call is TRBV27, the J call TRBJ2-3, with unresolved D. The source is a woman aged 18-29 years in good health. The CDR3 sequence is CASSFQVRDTQYF. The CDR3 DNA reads TGTGCCAGCAGTTTTCAGGTCAGGGATACGCAGTATTTT.